Shown below are 26 T cell receptor beta chains from a single sample sequenced in a study of PD-1 blockade in classical Hodgkin lymphoma. Using immunoSEQ multiplex PCR, the repertoire was profiled, and TCRdb retains in-frame clones only, with some absent. Of 6,000 to 7,500 clones in the sample, about 82% were seen once. This sample's time point: cycle 4 day 1 (C4D1), after around six weeks of nivolumab. After autologous stem cell transplantation all patients relapsed, and prior brentuximab vedotin exposure differed between cohorts. The input for sequencing was peripheral blood mononuclear cells (PBMCs), taken before the fourth cycle of nivolumab. The origin of the receptors is a human donor with classical Hodgkin lymphoma.

The rearrangement joins TRBV5-8 to TRBJ1-2; D unclear. V lost 0 bases and J 3 bases, leaving 9 bases between the germline ends. This CDR3 region has 14 residues. Per the germline V gene, CDR1 is SGHTS and CDR2 is YDEGEE. CDR3 in DNA: TGTGCCAGCAGCTTGGGGGGTTCTTACTATGGCTACACCTTC. This encodes CASSLGGSYYGYTF.

J is TRBJ2-7 and V is TRBV6-8, with D hard to call. Trimming pared 2 bases from V and 2 bases from J, leaving 10 bases between. CDR1 and CDR2 (germline): MNHGY, SAAAGT. CDR3 length: 14 residues. The CDR3 loop reads CASSYNGKTYEQYF. CDR3 sequence (DNA): TGTGCCAGCAGTTACAATGGCAAGACCTACGAGCAGTACTTC.

The V call is TRBV10-3, the J call TRBJ2-1; 12 bases align to TRBD2. Germline V lookup: CDR1 ENHRY, CDR2 SYGVKD. The CDR3 spans 15 residues. The V and J ends lost 8 bases and 7 bases, in that order; junction bases with no gene match: 9. CDR3 protein: CAIGPGLAGGNEQFF. CDR3 nucleotide sequence: TGTGCCATCGGACCGGGACTAGCGGGCGGGAATGAGCAGTTCTTC.

This clone was detected once. This chain uses TRBV9 with TRBJ2-3; D remains unclear. The germline V and J ends were trimmed by 3 bases and 0 bases, with 11 bases remaining between them. The length of the CDR3 is 15 residues. Germline V gene lookup returns CDR1 SGDLS and CDR2 YYNGEE. The CDR3 spells CASSGDGRSTDTQYF. The CDR3 region has the DNA TGTGCCAGCAGCGGGGATGGCCGGAGCACAGATACGCAGTATTTT.

This clone occurred a few times. The rearrangement links TRBV5-1 to TRBJ2-3; D remains ambiguous. Germline CDR1 reads SGHRS; CDR2 reads YFSETQ. There are 13 residues in the CDR3. Trimming pared 1 base from V and 6 bases from J, leaving 9 bases between. The DNA for the CDR3 is TGCGCCAGCAGCTTGAATAGCCTCGATACGCAGTATTTT. It translates to CASSLNSLDTQYF. The whole variable domain, remainder taken from reference TRBV5-1 and TRBJ2-3, is KAGVTQTPRYLIKTRGQQVTLSCSPISGHRSVSWYQQTPGQGLQFLFEYFSETQRNKGNFPGRFSGRQFSNSRSEMNVSTLELGDSALYLCASSLNSLDTQYFGPGTRLTVL.

This clone showed up just a few times. The chain uses TRBV7-3 and TRBJ2-7; TRBD2 aligns across 9 bases. Trimming removed 2 bases from V and 2 bases from J; junction bases left unmatched: 7. The CDR3 has 16 residues. Per germline, CDR1 SGHTA and CDR2 FQGTGA. CDR3 amino acids: CASSLGPSGATYEQYF. DNA of the CDR3: TGTGCCAGCAGCTTAGGACCTAGCGGGGCGACCTACGAGCAGTACTTC.

The V gene is TRBV7-9, the J gene TRBJ1-5; no definite D call. The germline CDR1 and CDR2 sequences are SEHNR and FQNEAQ (reference sequence). The CDR3 has 14 amino acids. Trimming removed 5 bases from V and 0 bases from J, with 8 bases in between. The CDR3 protein is CASSPYNSNQPQHF. The CDR3 coding sequence is TGTGCCAGCAGCCCCTACAATAGCAATCAGCCCCAGCATTTT.

The genes are TRBV28 and TRBJ2-4; possibly TRBD2 for D (5 bases). Per the germline V gene, CDR1 is MDHEN and CDR2 is SYDVKM. V gave up 6 bases and J gave up 0 bases, with 9 bases separating them. The length of the CDR3 is 14 residues. Here the CDR3 reads CASRKRLAKNIQYF. CDR3 coding DNA: TGTGCCAGCAGAAAGCGGTTAGCCAAAAACATTCAGTACTTC.

V gene TRBV28 combines with J gene TRBJ1-1; D is perhaps TRBD1 (6 bases). This CDR3 contains 16 residues. Trimming took 4 bases from V and 4 from J, leaving 19 bases between them. Germline loops: CDR1 MDHEN, CDR2 SYDVKM. CDR3 sequence: CASSSPRQDVGTEAFF. The CDR3 nucleotides are TGTGCCAGCAGTTCACCACGACAGGACGTGGGCACTGAAGCTTTCTTT.

The CDR3 nucleotides are TGCAGCGTTGCGGGTGCAGGGGGGATTTATACGCAGTATTTT. Translation: CSVAGAGGIYTQYF. The chain carries TRBV29-1 and TRBJ2-3; D might be TRBD1 (7 bases). CDR1 is SQVTM, CDR2 ANQGSEA, per germline. V was pared by 4 bases and J by 7 bases, with 18 bases between. The CDR3 spans 14 residues.

The rearrangement links TRBV29-1 to TRBJ2-1; D remains unclear. CDR1 and CDR2 (germline): SQVTM, ANQGSEA. V was clipped by 0 bases and J by 4 bases, with 7 bases between them. The CDR3 has 13 residues. The CDR3 protein is CSVEDGLYNEQFF. CDR3 nucleotide sequence: TGCAGCGTTGAAGACGGTCTTTACAATGAGCAGTTCTTC.

In nucleotides, the CDR3 is TGTGCCAGCTCACCACGTCCGGGAAGGGACTATGGCTACACCTTC. Translated, it gives CASSPRPGRDYGYTF. The chain links TRBV18 to TRBJ1-2; D gene ambiguous. Germline V gene lookup returns CDR1 KGHSH and CDR2 LQKENI. The CDR3 contains 15 residues. V gave up 1 base and J gave up 3 bases, with 12 bases separating them.

This CDR3 is CASSPLQGEKLFF. The CDR3, as DNA: TGTGCCAGCTCACCACTACAGGGCGAAAAACTGTTTTTT. The rearrangement links TRBV18 to TRBJ1-4; D perhaps matches TRBD1 (6 bases). Germline V gives CDR1 KGHSH, CDR2 LQKENI. The CDR3 is 13 residues long. The ends were cut back, 1 base at V and 8 bases at J, with 8 bases in the middle.

This chain uses TRBV30 with TRBJ1-2; 8 positions match TRBD1. Germline loops: CDR1 GTSNPN, CDR2 SVGIG (reference sequence). The CDR3 has 15 residues. V shed 3 bases and J 7 bases; nucleotides not matched to a gene: 13. The CDR3, as DNA: TGTGCCTGGAGAGGAAGGGGACAGGCGAGCGGTGGCTACACCTTC. This codes for CAWRGRGQASGGYTF.

The genes are TRBV5-1 and TRBJ1-2; perhaps TRBD1 as D (5 bases). The CDR3 sequence is 15 residues long. V was clipped by 0 bases and J by 7 bases, with 16 bases between them. Germline CDR1 and CDR2: SGHRS and YFSETQ. DNA for the CDR3: TGCGCCAGCAGCTTGGGGGCCCAGGGATATGCTGGCTACACCTTC. Its protein is CASSLGAQGYAGYTF.

The CDR3 bases are TGTGCCAGCAGCTTAGTTCAGTCGTCAGTTCCCTACGAGCAGTACTTC. Amino acids: CASSLVQSSVPYEQYF. This chain connects TRBV7-2 to TRBJ2-7, with D unclear. V lost 1 base and J 2 bases, leaving 15 bases between the germline ends. Germline CDR1 reads SGHTA; CDR2 reads FQGNSA. The length of the CDR3 is 16 residues.

The J gene is TRBJ1-2, the V gene TRBV29-1; no firm D call. The V end lost 0 bases, the J end lost 9 bases, and 26 bases lay between the germline ends. The CDR3 consists of 17 residues. Germline V gene sequence: CDR1 SQVTM, CDR2 ANQGSEA. CDR3 in DNA: TGCAGCGTTGAAGATCGGGCGTTGGAGGATAAGGTTATATGCTACACCTTC. It specifies CSVEDRALEDKVICYTF.

The gene calls are TRBV5-1 and TRBJ1-3; D gene ambiguous. The germline V gene has CDR1 SGHRS and CDR2 YFSETQ. The CDR3 spans 14 residues. Trimming pared 4 bases from V and 8 bases from J, leaving 16 bases between. Written as DNA, the CDR3 is TGCGCCAGCAGCCAAGACTGGGTCCTTGACACCATATATTTT. Its translation: CASSQDWVLDTIYF.

The J gene is TRBJ2-2, the V gene TRBV9; D call uncertain. The CDR3 is made up of 13 amino acids. Per the germline V gene, CDR1 is SGDLS and CDR2 is YYNGEE. Trimming shortened V by 4 bases and J by 4 bases, and 8 bases separated the two germline ends. For the CDR3, the DNA is TGTGCCAGCAGCCCTCAGCTCACCGGGGAGCTGTTTTTT. Amino acids: CASSPQLTGELFF.

The gene calls are TRBV5-1 and TRBJ2-7; the D gene is possibly TRBD2 (6 bases). This CDR3 region has 15 residues. V was shortened by 6 bases and J by 0 bases, with 16 bases between the two germline ends. Germline values: CDR1 SGHRS, CDR2 YFSETQ. CDR3 sequence reads: CASKLDLGGSYEQYF. The CDR3 bases are TGCGCCAGCAAACTGGACCTCGGGGGCTCCTACGAGCAGTACTTC.

The V call is TRBV6-1, the J call TRBJ1-2, with D hard to call. Trimming removed 5 bases from V and 2 bases from J, with 15 bases in between. There are 15 residues in the CDR3. CDR1 is MNHNS, CDR2 SASEGT, per germline. The CDR3 spells CASSKVLGANYGYTF. In nucleotides, the CDR3 is TGTGCCAGCAGTAAAGTTCTGGGCGCGAACTATGGCTACACCTTC.

The chain joins TRBV11-2 to TRBJ1-2; the D gene is possibly TRBD1 (5 bases). Deletions cut 0 bases from V and 6 bases from J, with 8 bases between. The germline gives CDR1 SGHAT, CDR2 FQNNGV. This CDR3 contains 13 residues. CDR3 sequence reads: CASSLDRANGYTF. CDR3 coding DNA: TGTGCCAGCAGCTTAGACAGGGCCAATGGCTACACCTTC.

A single count supports this clone. V and J are TRBV5-1 and TRBJ2-3; D is possibly TRBD1 or TRBD2 (5 bases each). Germline V gene lookup returns CDR1 SGHRS and CDR2 YFSETQ. V lost 1 base to trimming and J lost 2 bases, with 14 bases between them. The CDR3 loop spans 16 amino acids. DNA of the CDR3: TGCGCCAGCAGCTTGATGGGGACCCCCTTCACAGATACGCAGTATTTT. Residues: CASSLMGTPFTDTQYF.

The chain is built from TRBV18 and TRBJ2-7; D possibly corresponds to TRBD1 (6 bases). This CDR3 comprises 14 residues. Germline V gene lookup returns CDR1 KGHSH and CDR2 LQKENI. V shed 2 bases and J shed 2 bases, with 10 bases lying between them. The CDR3 protein is CASSPIGQTYEQYF. The CDR3 DNA is TGTGCCAGCTCACCAATTGGACAGACCTACGAGCAGTACTTC. The full variable domain, in which reference TRBV18 and TRBJ2-7 provide the parts outside the CDR3, is NAGVMQNPRHLVRRRGQEARLRCSPMKGHSHVYWYRQLPEEGLKFMVYLQKENIIDESGMPKERFSAEFPKEGPSILRIQQVVRGDSAAYFCASSPIGQTYEQYFGPGTRLTVT.

CDR3 in amino acids: CASSRGREETQYF. Here the CDR3 DNA reads TGTGCCAGCAGCCGGGGGCGCGAGGAGACCCAGTACTTC. The chain couples TRBV7-3 to TRBJ2-5, with D perhaps assigned TRBD1 or TRBD2 (6 bases each). The V end lost 5 bases, the J end lost 5 bases, and 12 bases lay between the germline ends. The CDR3 is 13 residues long. Germline CDR1 is SGHTA and CDR2 is FQGTGA. The full variable domain, rest sourced from reference TRBV7-3 and TRBJ2-5, is GAGVSQTPSNKVTEKGKYVELRCDPISGHTALYWYRQSLGQGPEFLIYFQGTGAADDSGLPNDRFFAVRPEGSVSTLKIQRTERGDSAVYLCASSRGREETQYFGPGTRLLVL.

The genes are TRBV7-3 and TRBJ2-7, with D unclear. CDR1 is SGHTA, CDR2 FQGTGA, per germline. The CDR3 contains 16 residues. The ends were cut back, 1 base at V and 5 bases at J, with 18 bases in the middle. CDR3 in amino acids: CASSLIEGPSSDEQYF. As DNA, the CDR3 is TGTGCCAGCAGCTTAATCGAAGGCCCGTCTTCGGACGAGCAGTACTTC.